What follows describes a single T cell receptor (beta chain). Its specificity is not known. Trimming left V 7 bases short and J 2 bases short, with 7 bases between. The CDR3 totals 13 residues. Germline V lookup: CDR1 KGHDR, CDR2 SFDVKD. This sample is part of a study of vaccination and CD4 T cells after COVID-19. Overall study: Across the group, participants received two doses of either BNT162b2 or mRNA-1273 vaccine.

Study findings and constraints: It was observed that, in convalescent patients, a median 86.3% of reactive clones arose only post-vaccination. Reactive clonotype counts went from median around 20 after infection to a few dozen after vaccination, nonsignificantly.

The treatment: approximately 9-day PBMC culture with coronavirus spike peptide pools or control peptides (ViraFEST assay). About 1.9 million PBMCs went into each well for culture with approximately 9.4 IU/ml IL-2 and 10 ug/ml peptide pools. Sequencing of DNA taken from cultured CD4+ T cells relied on the Oncomine TCR Beta short-read assay. TCRdb used MiXCR to reprocess the PCR reads, holding one entry per CDR3 protein. The sample gives some 18,000 distinct CDR3 sequences, roughly 78% of which show up once; around 15% is in the top ten. The sequence was collected from a human donor who received a COVID-19 vaccine. The chain links TRBV24-1 to TRBJ2-2; no reliable D call. Sequences were derived from CD4+ T cells from blood, cultured in vitro, sampled after SARS-CoV-2 vaccination. CDR3 loop: CATRDSNTGELFF. CDR3 DNA sequence: TGTGCCACCAGAGACTCCAACACCGGGGAGCTGTTTTTT.